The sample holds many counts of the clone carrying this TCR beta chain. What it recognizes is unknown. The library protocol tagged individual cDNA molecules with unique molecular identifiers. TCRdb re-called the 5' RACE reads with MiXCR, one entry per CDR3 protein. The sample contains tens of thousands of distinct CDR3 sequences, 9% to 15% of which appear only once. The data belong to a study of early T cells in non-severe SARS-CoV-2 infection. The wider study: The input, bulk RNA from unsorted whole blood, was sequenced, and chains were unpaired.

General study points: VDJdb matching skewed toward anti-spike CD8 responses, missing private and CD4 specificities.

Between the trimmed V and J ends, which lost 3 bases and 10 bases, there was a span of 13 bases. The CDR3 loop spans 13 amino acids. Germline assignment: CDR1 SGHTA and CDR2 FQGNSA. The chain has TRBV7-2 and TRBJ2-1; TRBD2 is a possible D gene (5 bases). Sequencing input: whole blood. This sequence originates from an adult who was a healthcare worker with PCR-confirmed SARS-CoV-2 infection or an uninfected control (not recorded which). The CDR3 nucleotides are TGTGCCAGCAGCTTTTCGGAGGTGACCGAGCAGTTCTTC. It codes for CASSFSEVTEQFF.